This T cell receptor beta chain was captured in a study of shared clonotypes between healthy human individuals. General observations from the study: Non-shared clonotypes showed lower generation probabilities than clonotypes common to all four donors. Clonotype sharing among the donors was expected to vary with sequencing depth.

In the case of this clone: What it binds is not known.

Profiling relied on immunoSEQ multiplex PCR, and the TCRdb table lists in-frame clones only, not all of them. This sample yields 2 million to 3 million clones, of which roughly 93% are seen a single time; 0.36% belongs to the top ten. Germline CDR1 and CDR2: MGHRA and YSYEKL. V dropped 2 bases and J dropped 0 bases, with 17 bases sitting between them. CDR3 length: 18 residues. Nashville, Tennessee was home to all donors, who were Caucasian adults. The TCR originated in a man between 18 and 35 years old in good health. Some clones in this sample may be carry-over from other donors' samples. Sequencing was done on a sample of naive CD4+ T cells from PBMCs. The subset was: CD45RA+ positively selected. V usage is TRBV4-1 and J usage is TRBJ1-5; the D gene is possibly TRBD1 (5 bases). This chain's CDR3 is CASSQIATGGNSNQPQHF. CDR3 DNA: TGCGCCAGCAGCCAAATTGCGACTGGGGGGAATAGCAATCAGCCCCAGCATTTT.